The T cell receptor beta chain under discussion was sequenced for a study of human T cells and chemical hapten exposure. The CDR3 contains 14 residues. The germline V gene has CDR1 DFQATT and CDR2 SNEGSKA (reference sequence). Trimming cost V 3 bases and J 5 bases; bases outside gene matches: 2. In TCRdb, the RACE reads were re-called with MiXCR into one record per CDR3 protein. The sample records a few hundred thousand distinct CDR3 sequences, around 6% being singletons. Time point defined: patch test 2, 6 weeks after DPC sensitization. The treatment was: therapeutic diphenylcyclopropenone sensitization with weekly scalp DPC.

This receptor was obtained from a woman aged 18 to 35 with alopecia areata. Some clones in this sample may be carry-over from other donors' samples. The sample in question was whole blood, obtained in connection with sensitization to the hapten diphenylcyclopropenone (DPC). The chain joins TRBV20-1 to TRBJ2-4, with 12 bases that match TRBD2. The CDR3 loop reads CSASWTSGENIQYF. CDR3 nucleotide sequence: TGCAGTGCTAGTTGGACTAGCGGGGAAAACATTCAGTACTTC.